Many counts were recorded for the clone carrying this TCR beta chain. Its antigen is unidentified. These data originate in a study of Graves' ophthalmopathy and Graves' hyperthyroidism. Findings of the study overall: Separation of ophthalmopathy from stable hyperthyroidism was achieved by a 13-signature model, at about 89% sensitivity and roughly 77% specificity.

Amplified TCR beta CDR3 regions were obtained using RNA transcripts as template. Following a first-round RT-PCR that used HTBI primers, a second-round multiplex PCR was carried out. TCRdb re-called the multiplex PCR reads with MiXCR, one entry per CDR3 protein. The table includes hundreds of thousands of distinct CDR3 sequences, approximately 21% detected once. The CDR3 length is 13 residues. CDR1 is SGHKS and CDR2 is YYEKEE in the germline V gene (reference sequence). V lost 0 bases and J lost 1, with 4 bases in between. Hyperthyroidism showing no ophthalmopathy within 18 months of follow-up was stable. Clinicians diagnosed using symptoms, serum thyroxine, TRAb, thyroid ultrasound and orbital computed tomography. The PBMC fraction was derived from around 9.4 ml of fresh peripheral blood.

The sequence was collected from a woman under 30 with stable Graves' hyperthyroidism. Some clones in this sample may be carry-over from other donors' samples. The sample consisted of peripheral blood. The chain links TRBV5-5 to TRBJ1-2; D call uncertain. The CDR3 region is CASSLAVNYGYTF. In DNA form, the CDR3 reads TGTGCCAGCAGCTTGGCAGTTAACTATGGCTACACCTTC.